This T cell receptor (beta chain) was sequenced in a study of OX40 agonist ivuxolimab in advanced cancers. On the study more broadly: Averaging 60 years in age, with a range of roughly 23 to 80, the cohort was about 85% male. Study-wide findings and caveats: The study found that CD8+ T cells averaged more expanded clones than CD4+.

As regards this clone: Its antigen is unknown.

The CDR3 length is 13 residues. Germline V gene sequence: CDR1 WSHSY, CDR2 SAAADI. Trimming stripped 8 bases from V and 6 bases from J, with 17 bases between. The data were produced by immunoSEQ multiplex PCR, yet TCRdb's version contains in-frame clones alone and is incomplete. The sample lists tens of thousands of clones, around 90% occurring once. Sequenced material: CD4+ or CD8+ T cells sorted from blood, taken in a trial of the OX40 agonist ivuxolimab. The chain employs TRBV10-2 and TRBJ2-7; a possible D gene is TRBD1 (6 bases). This TCR derives from an adult with an advanced solid tumor such as melanoma, head and neck, liver or kidney cancer. CDR3 residues: CASFQGSWSEQYF. In nucleotides, the CDR3 is TGCGCCAGCTTTCAGGGGAGCTGGAGCGAGCAGTACTTC.